Below are 29 T cell receptor beta chains sequenced from a single sample in a study of blood T cell repertoires in COVID-19. This table comes from immunoSEQ multiplex PCR, and its TCRdb copy is limited to in-frame clones, with some not included. There are 200,000 to 300,000 clones in the sample; about nine tenths occur only once, and 1.6% lies in the top ten. The sequencing input was peripheral blood. The receptor source for this set is a woman aged 60-75 years who had recovered from COVID-19.

The chain couples TRBV7-9 to TRBJ1-5, with D unresolved. CDR1 and CDR2 (germline): SEHNR, FQNEAQ (reference sequence). V was trimmed by 5 bases and J by 5 bases, leaving 16 bases between them. The CDR3 runs 15 residues. The CDR3 coding sequence is TGTGCCAGCAGCACCCTCGGGGATCCCGATCAGCCCCAGCATTTT. Translating it yields CASSTLGDPDQPQHF.

This clone was observed a handful of times. The chain has TRBV7-9 and TRBJ1-1; D is perhaps TRBD1 (5 bases). Trimming pared 1 base from V and 4 bases from J, leaving 7 bases between. In germline, CDR1 is SEHNR, CDR2 FQNEAQ (reference sequence). This CDR3 comprises 13 residues. Here the CDR3 DNA reads TGTGCCAGCAGCTTAGTGCAGGGCACTGAAGCTTTCTTT. Translation gives CASSLVQGTEAFF.

V gene TRBV6-1 combines with J gene TRBJ2-6; 8 positions match TRBD1. After removal of 4 bases from V and 2 bases from J, the junction contained 13 bases not matched to a gene. Germline lookup yields CDR1 MNHNS and CDR2 SASEGT. The CDR3 loop spans 19 amino acids. In nucleotides, the CDR3 is TGTGCCAGCAGTGGAGCGCTATGGACAGGGATAGCTGGGGCCAACGTCCTGACTTTC. Translation: CASSGALWTGIAGANVLTF.

A single count supports this clone. The V and J genes are TRBV5-4 and TRBJ2-1, with 10 bases lining up with TRBD2. The CDR3 extends over 16 amino acids. Germline trimming cut 4 bases from V and 0 bases from J; bases unmatched to any gene: 4. Per germline, CDR1 SGHNT and CDR2 YYREEE (reference sequence). CDR3 sequence: CASSVAGGPSYNEQFF. The CDR3 region has the DNA TGTGCCAGCAGCGTAGCGGGGGGCCCCTCCTACAATGAGCAGTTCTTC.

The chain is built from TRBV5-1 and TRBJ1-2; TRBD1 matches at 9 bases. Germline lookup yields CDR1 SGHRS and CDR2 YFSETQ. Unmatched junction bases numbered 4, after V lost 4 bases and J lost 6 bases. The CDR3 length is 13 residues. The CDR3 sequence is CASSLGTGNGYTF. The CDR3 DNA reads TGCGCCAGCAGCCTCGGGACAGGGAATGGCTACACCTTC.

The CDR3 sequence: CARKLPWRGIQYF. CDR3 nucleotide sequence: TGTGCCAGAAAGCTCCCTTGGAGGGGCATTCAGTACTTC. The chain combines TRBV5-3 with TRBJ2-4, with D maybe TRBD2 (6 bases). TRBV5-3 has ORF status, its function being uncertain. This CDR3 region has 13 residues. Between the trimmed V and J ends, which lost 6 bases and 9 bases, there was a span of 16 bases.

V usage is TRBV2 and J usage is TRBJ1-2; TRBD1 might be the D (6 bases). Germline CDR1 SNHLY, CDR2 FYNNEI. The CDR3 runs 13 residues. Between the trimmed V and J ends, which lost 5 bases and 4 bases, there was a span of 11 bases. CDR3 in DNA: TGTGCCAGCAGTAGGGACAACAGCTATGGCTACACCTTC. Encoded protein: CASSRDNSYGYTF.

This clone has only a few counts. The chain joins TRBV5-1 to TRBJ2-1; 8 nucleotides align to TRBD2. CDR1 is SGHRS, CDR2 YFSETQ, per germline. Trimming cost V 7 bases and J 5 bases; bases outside gene matches: 8. This CDR3 comprises 14 residues. CDR3 coding DNA: TGCGCCAGCCGAACTAGCGGAACCAACAATGAGCAGTTCTTC. Translation: CASRTSGTNNEQFF.

This clone has just a few counts. V and J are TRBV7-6 and TRBJ1-4; TRBD1 might be the D (5 bases). Per the germline V gene, CDR1 is SGHVS and CDR2 is FNYEAQ. The V end lost 1 base, the J end lost 8 bases, and 8 bases lay between the germline ends. The CDR3 runs 13 residues. CDR3 bases: TGTGCCAGCAGCTTAGTTCAGGGCGAAAAACTGTTTTTT. Translated, it gives CASSLVQGEKLFF. Variable domain in full (rest from reference TRBV7-6 and TRBJ1-4): GAGVSQSPRYKVTKRGQDVALRCDPISGHVSLYWYRQALGQGPEFLTYFNYEAQQDKSGLPNDRFSAERPEGSISTLTIQRTEQRDSAMYRCASSLVQGEKLFFGSGTQLSVL.

A word on this clone: The sample holds other DNA sequences that translate to the same CDR3. J is TRBJ2-5 and V is TRBV5-1, with 10 bases that match TRBD1. Germline-derived CDR1 and CDR2 are SGHRS and YFSETQ. V shed 3 bases, J shed 3 bases, and the junction held 5 bases outside the gene matches. The CDR3 extends over 15 amino acids. The CDR3 loop is CASSSTGTGEETQYF. In DNA, the CDR3 is TGCGCCAGCAGCTCAACCGGGACAGGGGAAGAGACCCAGTACTTC.

The chain combines TRBV4-3 with TRBJ2-1, with 10 bases identical to TRBD2. The V gene's germline CDR1 is LGHNA and CDR2 YSLEER. This CDR3 is built from 16 residues. Germline trimming cut 0 bases from V and 3 bases from J; bases unmatched to any gene: 2. CDR3 in DNA: TGCGCCAGCAGCCAAGATTTAGCGGGGGGCTACAATGAGCAGTTCTTC. Its protein product is CASSQDLAGGYNEQFF.

This chain links TRBV9 with TRBJ2-3; 7 bases match TRBD1. Germline assignment: CDR1 SGDLS and CDR2 YYNGEE. V lost 2 bases, J lost 1 base, and 4 bases stayed unmatched. The CDR3 spans 15 residues. CDR3 sequence reads: CASSVGDRGTDTQYF. Written as DNA, the CDR3 is TGTGCCAGCAGCGTGGGGGACAGAGGCACAGATACGCAGTATTTT.

The chain employs TRBV5-1 and TRBJ2-1, with 7 bases that match TRBD2. CDR1 SGHRS and CDR2 YFSETQ come from the germline V gene. The ends lost 1 base at V and 1 base at J; junction bases unmatched: 2. The CDR3 spans 15 residues. CDR3 protein: CASSLREGSYNEQFF. CDR3 DNA: TGCGCCAGCAGCTTGAGGGAGGGATCCTACAATGAGCAGTTCTTC.

The chain joins TRBV2 to TRBJ2-7; 7 bases are shared with TRBD1. Germline V lookup: CDR1 SNHLY, CDR2 FYNNEI. The CDR3 covers 14 residues. V dropped 7 bases and J dropped 2; count of bases not matched to a gene: 8. DNA for the CDR3: TGTGCCAGCAAGGTGCGACAGGGAGCCTACGAGCAGTACTTC. Its protein is CASKVRQGAYEQYF.

This clone was counted only a few times. This chain joins TRBV7-2 and TRBJ1-4; tentative D call: TRBD1 (5 bases). CDR3 length: 15 residues. From germline, CDR1 is SGHTA and CDR2 FQGNSA. V lost 4 bases and J 8 bases, leaving 17 bases between the germline ends. CDR3 DNA sequence: TGTGCCAGCAGCTCAGACAGTCGGTTGTGGGAAAAACTGTTTTTT. It translates to CASSSDSRLWEKLFF.

This chain connects TRBV5-1 to TRBJ2-5, with D maybe TRBD2 (5 bases). Germline loops: CDR1 SGHRS, CDR2 YFSETQ. The CDR3 contains 16 residues. V dropped 0 bases and J dropped 7 bases, with 19 bases sitting between them. The CDR3 reads CASSLGIRGSSLTQYF. CDR3 coding DNA: TGCGCCAGCAGCTTGGGGATAAGAGGGTCTTCATTGACCCAGTACTTC.

This chain connects TRBV5-1 to TRBJ1-2; D remains ambiguous. With 2 bases removed from V and 4 bases from J, the gap between germline ends came to 9 bases. Germline V gives CDR1 SGHRS, CDR2 YFSETQ. The CDR3 spans 13 residues. The CDR3 nucleotides are TGCGCCAGCAGCTTTGAGGGCGTCTATGGCTACACCTTC. Translation gives CASSFEGVYGYTF.

The rearrangement uses TRBV9 and TRBJ2-3; D might be TRBD2 (7 bases). CDR3 size: 17 residues. The V end was cut by 2 bases, the J end by 3 bases, with 19 bases between. The V gene's germline CDR1 is SGDLS and CDR2 YYNGEE. CDR3 bases: TGTGCCAGCAGCGTTTTTGGGGGGGCCAGTGGGACAGATACGCAGTATTTT. Encoded protein: CASSVFGGASGTDTQYF.

The V gene is TRBV4-3, the J gene TRBJ1-1; TRBD1 matches 9 bases. The length of the CDR3 is 11 residues. Unmatched junction bases numbered 3, after V lost 9 bases and J lost 7 bases. The germline V gene has CDR1 LGHNA and CDR2 YSLEER. The CDR3 DNA follows: TGCGCCAGGGGACAGGGCCATGAAGCTTTCTTT. Protein sequence: CARGQGHEAFF.

CDR3 amino acids: CASSWKDRADQPQHF. In nucleotides, the CDR3 is TGTGCCAGCAGCTGGAAGGACAGGGCCGATCAGCCCCAGCATTTT. The chain joins TRBV7-8 to TRBJ1-5, with TRBD1 identical over 8 bases. After removal of 4 bases from V and 5 bases from J, the junction contained 7 bases not matched to a gene. Germline CDR1 and CDR2: SGHVS and FQNEAQ. This CDR3 is built from 15 residues.

For the CDR3, the DNA is TGTGCCAGCAGCCAGGGACTTTTTACAGATACGCAGTATTTT. This codes for CASSQGLFTDTQYF. The chain recombines TRBV5-4 with TRBJ2-3, with a weak D call TRBD2 (6 bases). CDR1 is SGHNT and CDR2 is YYREEE in the germline V gene (reference sequence). Deletions cut 4 bases from V and 3 bases from J, with 12 bases between. The CDR3 sequence is 14 residues long.

The chain carries TRBV6-5 and TRBJ2-7; TRBD2 is a possible D gene (6 bases). V shed 6 bases and J shed 4 bases, with 13 bases lying between them. The CDR3 loop spans 13 amino acids. Per germline, CDR1 MNHEY and CDR2 SVGAGI. CDR3 nucleotide sequence: TGTGCCAGCAGCCCCCCGGGGGAATACGAGCAGTACTTC. Translation gives CASSPPGEYEQYF.

The rearrangement joins TRBV19 to TRBJ2-5, with 12 bases aligning to TRBD2. In germline, CDR1 is LNHDA, CDR2 SQIVND (reference sequence). The CDR3 covers 16 residues. J lost 4 bases, V lost 5 bases, and 8 bases had no gene match. The CDR3 DNA reads TGTGCCAGTAGTGATCTAGCGGGGGGGCCGGCAGAGACCCAGTACTTC. It translates to CASSDLAGGPAETQYF.

This clone was detected only a few times. This chain joins TRBV14 and TRBJ1-4, with D perhaps matching TRBD1 (5 bases). From germline, CDR1 is SGHDN and CDR2 FVKESK. The CDR3 consists of 15 residues. V was clipped by 1 base and J by 8 bases, with 14 bases between them. The CDR3 DNA reads TGTGCCAGCAGCCAAGGAAGGACACCCGGGGAAAAACTGTTTTTT. Its translation: CASSQGRTPGEKLFF.

The V gene is TRBV3-1 (or the pseudogene TRBV3-2), the J gene TRBJ1-3; possibly TRBD1 for D (6 bases). The CDR3 is made up of 15 amino acids. V lost 6 bases to trimming and J lost 3 bases, with 15 bases between them. Germline-derived CDR1 and CDR2 are LGHDT and YNNKEL (reference sequence). CDR3: CASREPGHGGNTIYF. For the CDR3, the DNA is TGTGCCAGCAGAGAGCCGGGACACGGTGGAAACACCATATATTTT.

This chain uses TRBV28 with TRBJ2-1; 13 bases agree with TRBD2. The length of the CDR3 is 16 residues. The germline V gene has CDR1 MDHEN and CDR2 SYDVKM. The trim removed 5 bases at V and 4 bases at J, leaving 5 bases unmatched. CDR3 DNA: TGTGCCAGCAGTCATTGGACTAGCGGGGGATACAATGAGCAGTTCTTC. Translated: CASSHWTSGGYNEQFF.

The chain carries TRBV2 and TRBJ1-3; TRBD1 agrees at 8 bases. V dropped 5 bases and J dropped 4; count of bases not matched to a gene: 4. CDR1 is SNHLY and CDR2 is FYNNEI in the germline V gene. CDR3 length: 14 residues. Here the CDR3 DNA reads TGTGCCAGCAGTCTCGGGACAGGAGGAAACACCATATATTTT. This encodes CASSLGTGGNTIYF.

CDR3 protein: CASSLRGHYEQYF. For the CDR3, the DNA is TGTGCCAGCAGCCTCAGGGGCCATTACGAGCAGTACTTC. The chain is built from TRBV7-8 and TRBJ2-7; D might be TRBD1 (6 bases). Germline V CDR1 and CDR2: SGHVS, FQNEAQ. V was cut by 5 bases and J by 4 bases, with 12 bases left in between. The CDR3 length is 13 residues.

The chain combines TRBV15 with TRBJ1-2; 8 nucleotides match TRBD1. This CDR3 contains 15 residues. J was trimmed by 9 bases and V by 0 bases; bases with no gene match: 9. Germline V gene data show CDR1 as LNHNV and CDR2 as YYDKDF (reference sequence). CDR3 loop: CATSRDFAGGNRYTF. CDR3 DNA: TGTGCCACCAGCAGAGATTTTGCAGGGGGCAATCGCTACACCTTC.